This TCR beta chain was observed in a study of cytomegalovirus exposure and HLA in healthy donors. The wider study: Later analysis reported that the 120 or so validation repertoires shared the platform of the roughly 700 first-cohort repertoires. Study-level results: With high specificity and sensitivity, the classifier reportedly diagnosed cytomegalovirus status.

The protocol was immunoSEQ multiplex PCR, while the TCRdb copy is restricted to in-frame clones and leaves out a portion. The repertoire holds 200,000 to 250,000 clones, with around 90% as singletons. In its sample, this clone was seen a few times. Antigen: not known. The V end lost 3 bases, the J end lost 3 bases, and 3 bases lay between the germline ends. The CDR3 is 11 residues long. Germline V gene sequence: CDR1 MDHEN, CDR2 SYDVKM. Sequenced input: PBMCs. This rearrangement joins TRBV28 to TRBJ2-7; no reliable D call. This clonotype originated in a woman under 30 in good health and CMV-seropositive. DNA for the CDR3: TGTGCCAGCAGTTTCGTCTACGAGCAGTACTTC. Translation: CASSFVYEQYF.